This T cell receptor (beta chain) was obtained from a study of spatial heterogeneity in lung cancer. About the study: In raw reads, more than 9.5 appearances on average were recorded for each unique TCR and UMI combination. Study findings and constraints: There were more appearances of ubiquitous expanded tumor TCRs in blood at resection than at follow-up.

Germline V CDR1 and CDR2: LGHDT, YNNKEL (reference sequence). This CDR3 has 15 amino acids. Trimming removed 2 bases from V and 6 bases from J, with 13 bases in between. In the case of this clonotype: The antigen is unknown.

TCRdb reanalysed the 5' RACE reads using MiXCR and keeps one entry per CDR3 protein. This sample has about 95,000 distinct CDR3 sequences, with roughly 8.7% found just once. Time point meaning: sample taken at primary tumor resection. Whole RNA was taken from tumor, nontumor lung or frozen PBMC; it was then sequenced unsorted. The receptor's source is a male donor with early-stage non-small cell lung cancer. The sequenced sample was PBMCs, obtained at surgery. This chain uses TRBV3-1 with TRBJ2-2; D may be TRBD1 (5 bases). CDR3 in amino acids: CASSQRQLRSGELFF. The DNA of the CDR3 is TGTGCCAGCAGCCAAAGACAGCTCAGGTCCGGGGAGCTGTTTTTT.